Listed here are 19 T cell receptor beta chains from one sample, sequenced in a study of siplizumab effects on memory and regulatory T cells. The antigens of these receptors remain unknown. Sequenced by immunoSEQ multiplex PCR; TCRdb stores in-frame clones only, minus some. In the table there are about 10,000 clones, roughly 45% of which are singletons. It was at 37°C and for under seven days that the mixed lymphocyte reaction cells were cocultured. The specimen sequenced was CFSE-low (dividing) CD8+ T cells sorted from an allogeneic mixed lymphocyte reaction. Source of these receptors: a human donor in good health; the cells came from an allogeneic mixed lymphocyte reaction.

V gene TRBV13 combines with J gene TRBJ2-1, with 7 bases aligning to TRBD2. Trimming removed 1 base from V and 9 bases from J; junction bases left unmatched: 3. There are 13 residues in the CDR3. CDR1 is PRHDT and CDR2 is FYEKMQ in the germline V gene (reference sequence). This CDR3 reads CASSLEGGGEQFF. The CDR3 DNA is TGTGCCAGCAGCTTAGAAGGCGGGGGTGAGCAGTTCTTC.

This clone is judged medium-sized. In DNA form, the CDR3 reads TGCAGCGGAGACAGGGAGGGCGTCGACTATGGCTACACCTTC. It codes for CSGDREGVDYGYTF. The rearrangement joins TRBV29-1 to TRBJ1-2; TRBD1 matches at 7 bases. Trimming took 7 bases from V and 3 from J; bases not matched to a gene: 11. Per the germline V gene, CDR1 is SQVTM and CDR2 is ANQGSEA. The CDR3 covers 14 residues.

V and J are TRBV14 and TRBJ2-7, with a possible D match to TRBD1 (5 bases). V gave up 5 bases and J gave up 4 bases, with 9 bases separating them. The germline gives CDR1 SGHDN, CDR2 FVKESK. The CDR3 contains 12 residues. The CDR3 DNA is TGTGCCAGCAGCTCCCAGGGTTACGAGCAGTACTTC. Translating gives CASSSQGYEQYF.

The CDR3 is CASSWLERLAEQFF. The CDR3 DNA reads as TGTGCCAGCAGCTGGCTGGAAAGACTAGCTGAGCAGTTCTTC. This rearrangement joins TRBV5-4 to TRBJ2-1; TRBD2 agrees at 7 bases. J gave up 9 bases and V 3 bases, and 9 bases lay outside the gene matches. Germline V gene lookup returns CDR1 SGHNT and CDR2 YYREEE (reference sequence). The CDR3 is 14 amino acids.

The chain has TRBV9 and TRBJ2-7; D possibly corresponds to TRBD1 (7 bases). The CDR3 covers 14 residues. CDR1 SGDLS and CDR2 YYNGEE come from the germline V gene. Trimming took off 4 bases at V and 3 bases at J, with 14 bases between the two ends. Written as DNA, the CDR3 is TGTGCCAGCAGCTCCCAGGGGGGAGGCTACGAGCAGTACTTC. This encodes CASSSQGGGYEQYF.

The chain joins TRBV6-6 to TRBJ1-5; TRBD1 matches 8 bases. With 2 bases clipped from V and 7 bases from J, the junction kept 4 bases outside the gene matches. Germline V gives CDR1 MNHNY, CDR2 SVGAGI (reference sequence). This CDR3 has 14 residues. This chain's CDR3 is CASSYGQGGQPQHF. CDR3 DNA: TGTGCCAGCAGTTACGGACAGGGTGGGCAGCCCCAGCATTTT.

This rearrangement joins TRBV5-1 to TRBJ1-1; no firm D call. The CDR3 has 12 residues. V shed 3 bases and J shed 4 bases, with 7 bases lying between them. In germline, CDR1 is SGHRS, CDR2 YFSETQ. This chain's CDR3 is CASSYDITEAFF. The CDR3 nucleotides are TGCGCCAGCAGCTACGACATCACTGAAGCTTTCTTT. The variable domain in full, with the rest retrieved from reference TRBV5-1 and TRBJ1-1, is KAGVTQTPRYLIKTRGQQVTLSCSPISGHRSVSWYQQTPGQGLQFLFEYFSETQRNKGNFPGRFSGRQFSNSRSEMNVSTLELGDSALYLCASSYDITEAFFGQGTRLTVV.

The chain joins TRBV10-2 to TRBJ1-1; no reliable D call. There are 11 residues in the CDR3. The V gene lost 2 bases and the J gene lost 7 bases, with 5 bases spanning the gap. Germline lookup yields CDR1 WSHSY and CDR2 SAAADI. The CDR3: CASSEGIEAFF. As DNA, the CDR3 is TGCGCCAGCAGTGAGGGGATTGAAGCTTTCTTT.

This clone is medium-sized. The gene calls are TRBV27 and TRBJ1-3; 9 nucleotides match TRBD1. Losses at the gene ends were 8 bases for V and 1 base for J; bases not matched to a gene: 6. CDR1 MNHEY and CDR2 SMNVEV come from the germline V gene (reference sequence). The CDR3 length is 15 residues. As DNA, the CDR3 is TGTGCCAGCTCCAAGACAGGGGGATCTGGAAACACCATATATTTT. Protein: CASSKTGGSGNTIYF.

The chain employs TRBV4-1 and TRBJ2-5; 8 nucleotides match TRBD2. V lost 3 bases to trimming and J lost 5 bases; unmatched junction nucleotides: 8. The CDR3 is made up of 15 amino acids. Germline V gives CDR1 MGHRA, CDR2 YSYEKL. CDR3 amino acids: CASSQGPGGRETQYF. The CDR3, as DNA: TGCGCCAGCAGCCAGGGACCGGGGGGGCGGGAGACCCAGTACTTC.

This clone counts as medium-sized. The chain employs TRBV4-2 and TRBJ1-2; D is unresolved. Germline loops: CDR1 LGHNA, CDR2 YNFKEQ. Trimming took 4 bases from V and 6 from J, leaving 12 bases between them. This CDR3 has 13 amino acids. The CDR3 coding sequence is TGTGCCAGCAGCCTACACACATCGGATGGCTACACCTTC. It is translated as CASSLHTSDGYTF.

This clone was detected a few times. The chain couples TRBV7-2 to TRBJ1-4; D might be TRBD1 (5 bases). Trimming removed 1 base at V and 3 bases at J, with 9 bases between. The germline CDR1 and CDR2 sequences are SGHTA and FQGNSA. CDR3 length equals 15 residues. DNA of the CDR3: TGTGCCAGCAGCTTAGGGGGGTACGCTAATGAAAAACTGTTTTTT. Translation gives CASSLGGYANEKLFF.

In DNA form, the CDR3 reads TGTGCCAGCAGCGCCGGGAGTCAAAGGAGAGAGACCCAGTACTTC. Translating it yields CASSAGSQRRETQYF. The V gene is TRBV9, the J gene TRBJ2-5, with D tentatively TRBD2 (6 bases). V gave up 3 bases and J gave up 4 bases, with 16 bases separating them. CDR3 length: 15 amino acids. CDR1 is SGDLS and CDR2 is YYNGEE in the germline V gene.

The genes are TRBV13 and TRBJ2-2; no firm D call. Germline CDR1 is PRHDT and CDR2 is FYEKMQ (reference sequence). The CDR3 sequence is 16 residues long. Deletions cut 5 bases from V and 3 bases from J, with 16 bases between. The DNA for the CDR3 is TGTGCCAGCAGCGCCTATGGTAACAGAGACACCGGGGAGCTGTTTTTT. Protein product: CASSAYGNRDTGELFF. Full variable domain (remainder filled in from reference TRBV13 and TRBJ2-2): AAGVIQSPRHLIKEKRETATLKCYPIPRHDTVYWYQQGPGQDPQFLISFYEKMQSDKGSIPDRFSAQQFSDYHSELNMSSLELGDSALYFCASSAYGNRDTGELFFGEGSRLTVL.

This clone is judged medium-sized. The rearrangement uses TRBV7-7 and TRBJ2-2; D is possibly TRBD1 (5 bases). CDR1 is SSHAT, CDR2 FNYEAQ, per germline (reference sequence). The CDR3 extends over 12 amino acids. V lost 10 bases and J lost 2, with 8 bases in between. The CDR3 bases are TGTGCCACCGACAGAAACACCGGGGAGCTGTTTTTT. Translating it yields CATDRNTGELFF.

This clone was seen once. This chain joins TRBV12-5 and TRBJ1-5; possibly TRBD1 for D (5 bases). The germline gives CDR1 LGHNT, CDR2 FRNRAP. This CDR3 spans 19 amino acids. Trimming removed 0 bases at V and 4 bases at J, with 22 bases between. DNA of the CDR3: TGTGCTAGTGGTTTGGTACGTCTTGGGTTGGAGGGACGGAATCAGCCCCAGCATTTT. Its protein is CASGLVRLGLEGRNQPQHF.

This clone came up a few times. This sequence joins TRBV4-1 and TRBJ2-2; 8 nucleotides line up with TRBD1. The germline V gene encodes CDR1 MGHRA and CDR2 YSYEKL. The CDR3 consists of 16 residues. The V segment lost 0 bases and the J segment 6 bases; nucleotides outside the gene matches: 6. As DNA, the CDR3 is TGCGCCAGCAGCCAAGATTTCCAGGGGGCGTCCGGGGAGCTGTTTTTT. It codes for CASSQDFQGASGELFF.

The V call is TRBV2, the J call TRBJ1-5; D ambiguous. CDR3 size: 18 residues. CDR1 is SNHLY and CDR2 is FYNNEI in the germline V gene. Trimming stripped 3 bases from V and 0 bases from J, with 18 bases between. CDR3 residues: CASSDHLEKGYSNQPQHF. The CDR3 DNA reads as TGTGCCAGCAGTGATCACCTCGAAAAGGGTTATAGCAATCAGCCCCAGCATTTT. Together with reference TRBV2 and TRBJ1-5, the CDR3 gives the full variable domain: EPEVTQTPSHQVTQMGQEVILRCVPISNHLYFYWYRQILGQKVEFLVSFYNNEISEKSEIFDDQFSVERPDGSNFTLKIRSTKLEDSAMYFCASSDHLEKGYSNQPQHFGDGTRLSIL.

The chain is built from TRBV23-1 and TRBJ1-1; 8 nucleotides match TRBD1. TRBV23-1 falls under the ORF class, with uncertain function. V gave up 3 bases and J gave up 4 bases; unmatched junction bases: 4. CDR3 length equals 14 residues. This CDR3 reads CASSHGQGITEAFF. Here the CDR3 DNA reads TGCGCCAGCAGTCATGGACAGGGTATCACTGAAGCTTTCTTT.